These T cell receptor beta chains were read from a single sample in a study of CD8 T cells in Susac syndrome. TCRdb reprocessed the immunoSEQ multiplex PCR reads with MiXCR, giving one entry per CDR3 protein. The sample records about 82,000 distinct CDR3 sequences, about 96% being singletons. Material: CD8+ T cells from PBMCs. The receptors stem from a human donor with Susac syndrome. Both conserved end residues are part of each CDR3. D genes are given only for firm matches. Clone size is given for some rows only: seen once, a few or many times, or a class if the clone is expanded.

TRBJ1-1 | . | . | TRBV30 | TGTGCCTGGAGTGTACTGGGGGGACTCTACACTGAAGCTTTCTTT | CAWSVLGGLYTEAFF
TRBJ2-2 | . | TRBD2 | TRBV24-1 | TGTGCCACCAGTGCCGGGGGGGAAATCACCGGGGAGCTGTTTTTT | CATSAGGEITGELFF
TRBJ1-1 | few | . | TRBV7-2 | TGTGCCAGCAGCTTAGCGGAGGGGGAGAGGGTGAACACTGAAGCTTTCTTT | CASSLAEGERVNTEAFF
TRBJ1-1 | . | . | TRBV29-1 | TGCAGCGTTGAAGGGCCTGAGCCCACTGAAGCTTTCTTT | CSVEGPEPTEAFF
TRBJ1-2 | once | TRBD1 | TRBV29-1 | TGCAGCGTTGATCAACAGGGGACCTATGGCTACACCTTC | CSVDQQGTYGYTF
TRBJ1-2 | . | . | TRBV18 | TGTGCCAGCTCACCGTCATCGGACAGTCATGGCTACACCTTC | CASSPSSDSHGYTF
TRBJ2-5 | . | . | TRBV29-1 | TGCAGCGTTGAAGATCGCCAGCAAGAGACCCAGTACTTC | CSVEDRQQETQYF
TRBJ1-1 | once | . | TRBV30 | TGTGCCTGGGGGACGGGCGTGAACACTGAAGCTTTCTTT | CAWGTGVNTEAFF
TRBJ2-5 | . | . | TRBV29-1 | TGCAGCGTTGAAGATCTCAGGAGAAAAGAGACCCAGTACTTC | CSVEDLRRKETQYF
TRBJ1-1 | . | TRBD1 | TRBV30 | TGTGCCTGGAGTGGGATAGCCGGGACAGGGATGAACACTGAAGCTTTCTTT | CAWSGIAGTGMNTEAFF
TRBJ1-1 | . | . | TRBV3-1 | TGTGCCAGCAGCCAAGATGGAGGGGGAAGCACTGAAGCTTTCTTT | CASSQDGGGSTEAFF
TRBJ1-5 | . | . | TRBV20-1 | TGCAGTGCTACAGATAACAGGGACGTTGAGCCCCAGCATTTT | CSATDNRDVEPQHF
TRBJ2-5 | . | . | TRBV20-1 | TGCAGTGCTAGCCAGGGGATGGAGACCCAGTACTTC | CSASQGMETQYF
TRBJ2-7 | . | . | TRBV7-9 | TGTGCCAGCAGCTTACGGGCCGCGGGTAGGCTCGTAAACGAGCAGTACTTC | CASSLRAAGRLVNEQYF
TRBJ2-5 | . | . | TRBV29-1 | TGCAGCGTTTACCCGGGGGTTATCCAAGAGACCCAGTACTTC | CSVYPGVIQETQYF
TRBJ2-1 | . | . | TRBV6-5 | TGTGCCAGCAGTTACGACAACGCTTACAATGAGCAGTTCTTC | CASSYDNAYNEQFF
TRBJ2-7 | . | . | TRBV14 | TGTGCCAGCAGCCAAGGCTGGGGTGTTGTTGGCGAGCAGTACTTC | CASSQGWGVVGEQYF
TRBJ1-5 | . | TRBD1 | TRBV20-1 | TGCAGTGTACAGGGGATTGGGGATCAGCCCCAGCATTTT | CSVQGIGDQPQHF